This TCR beta chain was retrieved from a study of tumor-infiltrating lymphocytes in localized non-small cell lung cancer. This CDR3 is built from 15 residues. Germline V CDR1 and CDR2: GTSNPN, SVGIG (reference sequence). V was clipped by 1 base and J by 7 bases; unmatched bases: 9. Within the sample, this clone is medium-sized (0.01 to 0.1%). TCRdb's copy holds only in-frame clones and misses some; the assay was immunoSEQ multiplex PCR. The sample carries about 12,000 clones, 82% recorded once. Sequencing input: uninvolved lung tissue not adjacent to the tumor. This chain connects TRBV30 to TRBJ1-4; TRBD1 matches 7 bases. The TCR comes from a human donor with non-small cell lung cancer. Here the CDR3 reads CAWSDGGTVGEKLFF. The CDR3, as DNA: TGTGCCTGGAGTGACGGGGGGACAGTGGGTGAAAAACTGTTTTTT.